This entry describes one TCR beta chain. Authors of the study amplified TCR beta CDR3 regions from RNA transcripts. First-round RT-PCR with HTBI primers amplified the TCR CDR3 region. TCRdb reprocessed the multiplex PCR reads via MiXCR and lists one record per CDR3 protein. This repertoire shows 550,000 to 600,000 distinct CDR3 sequences, 12% to 15% found once; its top ten account for approximately 6.4%. The data derive from a study of T cells in Graves' hyperthyroidism and ophthalmopathy. Study-level information: It was at initial diagnosis, before any treatment, that peripheral blood was collected.

Fresh peripheral blood, around 10 ml of it, supplied the PBMCs. Germline V gene lookup returns CDR1 MGHDK and CDR2 SYGVNS. V lost 4 bases and J lost 0; bases outside the gene matches: 12. This CDR3 comprises 18 residues. The specimen sequenced was blood. The chain joins TRBV25-1 to TRBJ2-1; TRBD1 matches 7 bases. The sequence came from a woman between 18 and 29 years old with Graves' ophthalmopathy. Here the CDR3 reads CASSAPRGGRSSYNEQFF. The CDR3 bases are TGTGCCAGCAGTGCCCCTCGAGGGGGCCGGAGCTCCTACAATGAGCAGTTCTTC.